Shown below are 25 T cell receptor beta chains from a single sample sequenced in a study of T cells in Graves' hyperthyroidism and ophthalmopathy. Amplified TCR beta CDR3 regions derived from RNA transcripts. TCR CDR3 underwent first-round RT-PCR with the HTBI primer set. Via MiXCR, TCRdb re-called the multiplex PCR reads, giving one row per CDR3 protein. The sample records hundreds of thousands of distinct CDR3 sequences, about 15% being singletons. Source material: blood. The receptor source for this set is a woman in her thirties or forties with Graves' ophthalmopathy.

This clonotype was found many times. V is TRBV10-3 and J is TRBJ2-7, with 8 bases fitting TRBD2. CDR1 and CDR2 (germline): ENHRY, SYGVKD. V was clipped by 6 bases and J by 0 bases; unmatched bases: 4. The CDR3 length is 14 residues. DNA of the CDR3: TGTGCCATCAGGAGACTAGCGACCTCCTACGAGCAGTACTTC. This gives the protein CAIRRLATSYEQYF.

This clonotype appeared many times. V gene TRBV20-1 combines with J gene TRBJ2-2; 13 nucleotides align to TRBD2. The germline V gene has CDR1 DFQATT and CDR2 SNEGSKA (reference sequence). The CDR3 runs to 19 residues. The trim removed 0 bases at V and 0 bases at J, leaving 7 bases unmatched. The CDR3 spells CSARDRGTSGTANTGELFF. The CDR3 DNA is TGCAGTGCTAGAGATCGAGGGACTAGCGGGACAGCGAACACCGGGGAGCTGTTTTTT.

Here the CDR3 DNA reads TGTGCCAGCCTGGGCACTGAAGCTTTCTTT. Protein: CASLGTEAFF. The V call is TRBV5-5, the J call TRBJ1-1; D call uncertain. V gave up 7 bases and J gave up 4 bases, with 5 bases separating them. Germline CDR1 SGHKS, CDR2 YYEKEE (reference sequence). This CDR3 is 10 amino acids long.

This clonotype has just a few counts. The chain links TRBV24-1 to TRBJ2-4; D unresolved. This CDR3 contains 15 residues. Trimming shortened V by 7 bases and J by 3 bases, and 15 bases separated the two germline ends. Germline CDR1 reads KGHDR; CDR2 reads SFDVKD. The DNA for the CDR3 is TGTGCCACCAGCCAGGCAGATGTAGGCAAAAACATTCAGTACTTC. It is translated as CATSQADVGKNIQYF.

The CDR3 protein is CSVESGGGSDEAFF. The DNA for the CDR3 is TGCAGCGTTGAATCAGGGGGCGGGAGTGATGAAGCTTTCTTT. This chain uses TRBV29-1 with TRBJ1-1; TRBD1 matches at 8 bases. CDR1 and CDR2 from the germline V gene are SQVTM and ANQGSEA. V dropped 2 bases and J dropped 7; count of bases not matched to a gene: 9. CDR3 length equals 14 residues.

Many counts were recorded for this clonotype. This chain uses TRBV28 with TRBJ2-7; TRBD2 aligns across 7 bases. Germline CDR1 is MDHEN and CDR2 is SYDVKM. This CDR3 region has 15 residues. V trimming: 3 bases; J trimming: 3 bases; junction bases outside the gene matches: 8. The CDR3 coding sequence is TGTGCCAGCAGTTTTCTAGGGGAGGGCCGCTACGAGCAGTACTTC. Translated, it gives CASSFLGEGRYEQYF.

This clonotype was seen at least ten times. J is TRBJ2-2 and V is TRBV20-1; 10 bases map to TRBD2. CDR3 length equals 16 residues. The V segment lost 2 bases and the J segment 6 bases; nucleotides outside the gene matches: 9. From germline, CDR1 is DFQATT and CDR2 SNEGSKA (reference sequence). CDR3 sequence (DNA): TGCAGTGCTAGAACCCCTACTAGCGGGATATCCGGGGAGCTGTTTTTT. Its translation: CSARTPTSGISGELFF.

The gene calls are TRBV12-3 or TRBV12-4 and TRBJ1-2; 7 positions match TRBD1. The length of the CDR3 is 14 residues. V shed 5 bases, J shed 5 bases, and the junction held 8 bases outside the gene matches. The CDR3 DNA is TGTGCCAGCAGTCCGGGACAGTTATTTTATGGCTACACCTTC. Protein sequence: CASSPGQLFYGYTF.

The gene calls are TRBV20-1 and TRBJ1-2, with no clear D. V lost 5 bases to trimming and J lost 5 bases, with 12 bases between them. Germline V lookup: CDR1 DFQATT, CDR2 SNEGSKA (reference sequence). The CDR3 runs 12 residues. CDR3 DNA: TGCAGTGCTTTTGGTACGGCTTATGGCTACACCTTC. It translates to CSAFGTAYGYTF.

J is TRBJ2-5 and V is TRBV7-2; D not certain. Per germline, CDR1 SGHTA and CDR2 FQGNSA. V lost 7 bases to trimming and J lost 3 bases, with 12 bases between them. The CDR3 has 13 amino acids. CDR3 protein: CASNLGGEETQYF. The DNA for the CDR3 is TGTGCCAGCAACCTCGGTGGAGAAGAGACCCAGTACTTC.

This clonotype was seen a handful of times. The chain employs TRBV28 and TRBJ2-7, with D possibly TRBD1 on 6 matching bases. Germline-derived CDR1 and CDR2 are MDHEN and SYDVKM. V lost 2 bases and J lost 0, with 11 bases in between. This CDR3 has 15 amino acids. The CDR3 nucleotides are TGTGCCAGCAGTTTAGGGGACACACACTCCTACGAGCAGTACTTC. This sequence encodes CASSLGDTHSYEQYF.

This clonotype has at least ten counts. This rearrangement joins TRBV7-2 to TRBJ2-7, with 7 bases identical to TRBD1. Germline V CDR1 and CDR2: SGHTA, FQGNSA. The CDR3 loop spans 15 amino acids. V lost 5 bases and J lost 2; bases outside the gene matches: 9. The CDR3 nucleotides are TGTGCCAGCAGCCTGCGATGGGACAGAGCCTACGAGCAGTACTTC. Amino acid sequence: CASSLRWDRAYEQYF.

This clonotype was picked up a small number of times. CDR3 region: CASSQTTSGSGETQYF. CDR3 DNA: TGTGCCAGCAGCCAAACGACTAGCGGGAGCGGAGAGACCCAGTACTTC. V is TRBV3-1 and J is TRBJ2-5; 12 nucleotides agree with TRBD2. Germline V gives CDR1 LGHDT, CDR2 YNNKEL (reference sequence). V was pared by 2 bases and J by 4 bases, with 5 bases of the junction left unmatched. The CDR3 is 16 residues long.

This clonotype was recorded at least ten times. The chain uses TRBV7-2 and TRBJ1-2; 7 nucleotides line up with TRBD1. The CDR3 runs 14 residues. The germline V gene has CDR1 SGHTA and CDR2 FQGNSA. V gave up 3 bases and J gave up 3 bases; unmatched junction bases: 4. CDR3 DNA sequence: TGTGCCAGCAGCTTCGGGACAGCGGACTATGGCTACACCTTC. It encodes CASSFGTADYGYTF.

This clonotype has a count of ten or more. This chain links TRBV12-3 or TRBV12-4 with TRBJ2-7; no definite D call. Trimming took off 2 bases at V and 6 bases at J, with 17 bases between the two ends. This CDR3 has 15 residues. The CDR3 reads CASSLLDPSLSEQYF. CDR3 coding DNA: TGTGCCAGCAGTTTATTAGATCCCTCGCTGTCCGAGCAGTACTTC.

This clonotype was counted many times. This rearrangement joins TRBV6-9 to TRBJ1-1, with TRBD1 matching 10 bases. The CDR3 is made up of 16 amino acids. V shed 3 bases and J 0 bases; nucleotides not matched to a gene: 4. Germline CDR1 is MNHGY and CDR2 is SVAAGI. CDR3 region: CASSYGTGEMNTEAFF. The CDR3 nucleotides are TGTGCCAGCAGTTACGGGACAGGGGAGATGAACACTGAAGCTTTCTTT.

In this sample, this clonotype turned up many times. The CDR3 loop is CASSYSTGYLGETQYF. The CDR3 region has the DNA TGTGCCAGCAGTTACTCGACGGGATACCTAGGGGAGACCCAGTACTTC. The rearrangement joins TRBV6-5 to TRBJ2-5, with TRBD2 as a possible D gene (5 bases). CDR1 is MNHEY, CDR2 SVGAGI, per germline. CDR3 length equals 16 residues. Trimming removed 0 bases from V and 5 bases from J, with 16 bases in between.

This clonotype has only one observation. The rearrangement uses TRBV20-1 and TRBJ2-4; maybe TRBD1 (7 bases). Germline CDR1 is DFQATT and CDR2 is SNEGSKA (reference sequence). V was pared by 0 bases and J by 4 bases, with 16 bases between. The CDR3 consists of 16 residues. The CDR3 is CSARDLAAGQKNIQYF. The CDR3 DNA reads as TGCAGTGCTAGAGATCTGGCGGCGGGACAGAAAAACATTCAGTACTTC.

The table lists this clonotype with many counts. The chain uses TRBV7-8 and TRBJ2-5; 10 nucleotides align to TRBD2. Germline CDR1 and CDR2: SGHVS and FQNEAQ. V lost 4 bases, J lost 5 bases, and 7 bases stayed unmatched. This CDR3 region has 15 residues. The CDR3 nucleotides read TGTGCCAGCAGCTCACTAGCGGGATCCCTGGAGACCCAGTACTTC. Translated, it gives CASSSLAGSLETQYF.

The table lists this clonotype with a few counts. The chain recombines TRBV28 with TRBJ2-2; a weak D match, TRBD2 (5 bases). Germline V gives CDR1 MDHEN, CDR2 SYDVKM. The CDR3 is made up of 14 amino acids. The V end lost 6 bases, the J end lost 3 bases, and 11 bases lay between the germline ends. CDR3 DNA: TGTGCCAGCAGGAGGACTGCGGACACCGGGGAGCTGTTTTTT. This sequence encodes CASRRTADTGELFF.

This clonotype occurred many times. The gene calls are TRBV28 and TRBJ1-5; D might be TRBD1 (6 bases). V lost 6 bases, J lost 7 bases, and 13 bases lay in between. The germline CDR1 and CDR2 sequences are MDHEN and SYDVKM. CDR3 length equals 13 residues. The CDR3 region is CASSRGQNQPQHF. DNA of the CDR3: TGTGCCAGCAGCCGAGGACAGAACCAGCCCCAGCATTTT.

Ten or more counts support this clonotype. V and J are TRBV4-2 and TRBJ1-5, with a weak D call TRBD1 (6 bases). This CDR3 comprises 15 residues. V lost 4 bases to trimming and J lost 6 bases, with 16 bases between them. CDR1 and CDR2 from the germline V gene are LGHNA and YNFKEQ. The CDR3 nucleotides are TGTGCCAGCAGCCCTTCTATGGAGGGGGGTCAGCCCCAGCATTTT. This codes for CASSPSMEGGQPQHF.

This clonotype has at least ten counts. The chain combines TRBV27 with TRBJ2-7; maybe TRBD2 (6 bases). Germline loops: CDR1 MNHEY, CDR2 SMNVEV (reference sequence). This CDR3 is 14 amino acids long. Trimming took off 1 base at V and 2 bases at J, with 9 bases between the two ends. The CDR3 DNA is TGTGCCAGCAGTTTATTTGCGGGGCCCTACGAGCAGTACTTC. Its protein is CASSLFAGPYEQYF.

This clonotype was detected many times. V gene TRBV5-6 combines with J gene TRBJ2-7; D ambiguous. The ends were cut back, 4 bases at V and 6 bases at J, with 17 bases in the middle. Germline V gene lookup returns CDR1 SGHDT and CDR2 YYEEEE. The CDR3 is made up of 14 amino acids. CDR3 loop: CASSPPAGVREQYF. The CDR3, as DNA: TGTGCCAGCAGCCCTCCGGCCGGAGTACGCGAGCAGTACTTC.

This chain uses TRBV18 with TRBJ1-1, with unresolved D. Germline V gives CDR1 KGHSH, CDR2 LQKENI. CDR3 length equals 16 residues. V lost 3 bases and J lost 1, with 15 bases in between. The CDR3 region has the DNA TGTGCCAGCTCACCTATCTATGGGGTGGCGAACACTGAAGCTTTCTTT. Amino acid sequence: CASSPIYGVANTEAFF.